Sequencing of this TCR beta chain was carried out in a study of T-cell reconstitution after alpha-beta-depleted transplantation in children. The CDR3 sequence is 13 residues long. Deletions cut 3 bases from V and 8 bases from J, with 8 bases between. Germline-derived CDR1 and CDR2 are SGHTA and FQGTGA. As it was prepared, the TCRbeta library received unique molecular identifiers. TCRdb re-called the PCR reads with MiXCR, one entry per CDR3 protein. The repertoire consists of approximately 350,000 distinct CDR3 sequences, with about 9.3% occurring once and the leading ten covering approximately 2.3%. The sequencing here drew on PBMCs from the stem cell graft donor, taken from the stem cell graft. This TCR came from a human donor who donated a stem cell graft to a child with acute lymphoblastic leukemia. The J gene is TRBJ1-6, the V gene TRBV7-3; D is undetermined. Written as DNA, the CDR3 is TGTGCCAGCAGCTTTGGGCCCTATTCACCCCTCCACTTT. It translates to CASSFGPYSPLHF.